The 15 T cell receptor beta chains given below trace back to one sample, sequenced in a study of blood T cell repertoires in COVID-19. Sequencing used immunoSEQ multiplex PCR; TCRdb keeps in-frame clones, though not all of them. Among over 150,000 clones listed, 70% to 90% were seen once. Sequencing was done on a sample of peripheral blood. The receptors here all came from a man aged 50 to 60 who had recovered from COVID-19.

The gene calls are TRBV2 and TRBJ2-7; TRBD2 agrees at 11 bases. CDR3 length: 16 amino acids. The junction had 8 bases not matched to a gene; V was cut back by 2 bases and J by 5 bases. Germline CDR1 and CDR2: SNHLY and FYNNEI. The CDR3 coding sequence is TGTGCCAGCAGTGAAACTACTAGCGGGAGTTTGGACGAGCAGTACTTC. Its protein is CASSETTSGSLDEQYF.

The chain is built from TRBV18 and TRBJ2-5; tentative D call: TRBD1 (7 bases). Trimming shortened V by 2 bases and J by 0 bases, and 10 bases separated the two germline ends. From germline, CDR1 is KGHSH and CDR2 LQKENI. This CDR3 region has 15 residues. CDR3 sequence reads: CASSPSRGDQETQYF. In nucleotides, the CDR3 is TGTGCCAGCTCACCAAGCAGGGGGGACCAAGAGACCCAGTACTTC.

The CDR3 sequence: CASSFWDRSSYNSPLHF. The CDR3 DNA reads TGTGCCAGCAGTTTTTGGGACAGAAGCTCCTATAATTCACCCCTCCACTTT. The chain uses TRBV27 and TRBJ1-6; TRBD1 matches at 7 bases. The CDR3 is 17 amino acids. With 3 bases clipped from V and 0 bases from J, the junction kept 5 bases outside the gene matches. CDR1 is MNHEY and CDR2 is SMNVEV in the germline V gene (reference sequence).

The chain couples TRBV7-2 to TRBJ2-7, with a weak D call TRBD1 (6 bases). V lost 1 base and J lost 2, with 9 bases in between. The CDR3 contains 14 residues. Germline lookup yields CDR1 SGHTA and CDR2 FQGNSA. CDR3 residues: CASSLGTVPYEQYF. The CDR3 bases are TGTGCCAGCAGCTTAGGGACAGTTCCCTACGAGCAGTACTTC.

The chain recombines TRBV6-2 or TRBV6-3 with TRBJ2-3; 9 nucleotides align to TRBD1. CDR3 size: 14 residues. J gave up 3 bases and V 6 bases, and 4 bases lay outside the gene matches. Germline CDR1 reads MNHEY; CDR2 reads SVGEGT. In DNA, the CDR3 is TGTGCCAGCAGCTTAGACAGGGGGACAGATACGCAGTATTTT. Its translation is CASSLDRGTDTQYF.

In its sample, this clone was seen once. The genes are TRBV9 and TRBJ2-6; D remains unclear. The germline gives CDR1 SGDLS, CDR2 YYNGEE. The CDR3 has 15 amino acids. V lost 4 bases and J lost 0, with 8 bases in between. The CDR3 DNA follows: TGTGCCAGCAGCCCATATAGCTCTGGGGCCAACGTCCTGACTTTC. It is translated as CASSPYSSGANVLTF.

This chain uses TRBV6-4 with TRBJ2-2, with 7 bases that match TRBD1. This CDR3 has 15 amino acids. V lost 10 bases, J lost 0 bases, and 8 bases stayed unmatched. Germline V lookup: CDR1 MRHNA, CDR2 SNTAGT. CDR3 region: CATIQGQPNTGELFF. CDR3 DNA sequence: TGTGCCACCATACAGGGACAGCCGAACACCGGGGAGCTGTTTTTT.

The J gene is TRBJ1-1, the V gene TRBV5-4, with D tentatively TRBD1 (6 bases). Trimming stripped 0 bases from V and 4 bases from J, with 10 bases between. The CDR3 length is 14 residues. Germline-derived CDR1 and CDR2 are SGHNT and YYREEE (reference sequence). The CDR3 reads CASSLEVRGTEAFF. The CDR3 DNA is TGTGCCAGCAGCTTGGAAGTCAGGGGCACTGAAGCTTTCTTT. The full variable domain, rest sourced from reference TRBV5-4 and TRBJ1-1, is ETGVTQSPTHLIKTRGQQVTLRCSSQSGHNTVSWYQQALGQGPQFIFQYYREEENGRGNFPPRFSGLQFPNYSSELNVNALELDDSALYLCASSLEVRGTEAFFGQGTRLTVV.

The chain is built from TRBV4-3 and TRBJ1-1, with D maybe TRBD1 (5 bases). Between the trimmed V and J ends, which lost 0 bases and 1 base, there was a span of 9 bases. Per germline, CDR1 LGHNA and CDR2 YSLEER. The CDR3 extends over 15 amino acids. CDR3 amino acids: CASSQEDTQNTEAFF. CDR3 nucleotides: TGCGCCAGCAGCCAAGAGGACACCCAGAACACTGAAGCTTTCTTT.

The chain couples TRBV18 to TRBJ2-3; 9 nucleotides agree with TRBD2. V dropped 3 bases and J dropped 5; count of bases not matched to a gene: 3. CDR3 length: 14 residues. Germline V gene data show CDR1 as KGHSH and CDR2 as LQKENI. CDR3 region: CASSPSGGQDTQYF. The CDR3 DNA reads TGTGCCAGCTCACCCAGCGGGGGGCAAGATACGCAGTATTTT.

V usage is TRBV6-6 and J usage is TRBJ1-5, with TRBD1 matching over 8 bases. Germline V gene data show CDR1 as MNHNY and CDR2 as SVGAGI (reference sequence). Unmatched junction bases numbered 8, after V lost 6 bases and J lost 7 bases. This CDR3 is 14 amino acids long. Written as DNA, the CDR3 is TGTGCCAGCAGGGTCGGGACAGGTAACCAGCCCCAGCATTTT. Protein: CASRVGTGNQPQHF.

The chain is built from TRBV6-5 and TRBJ2-1; D is undetermined. The CDR3 is 16 amino acids. CDR1 is MNHEY and CDR2 is SVGAGI in the germline V gene. V gave up 0 bases and J gave up 8 bases, with 17 bases separating them. This CDR3 reads CASSYSSVPPNDEQFF. In DNA form, the CDR3 reads TGTGCCAGCAGTTACTCGAGCGTCCCCCCGAACGATGAGCAGTTCTTC.

The CDR3 nucleotides are TGTGCCAGCAGTTTAAAAGCAGGCCACTCTGGAAACACCATATATTTT. Its translation: CASSLKAGHSGNTIYF. This sequence joins TRBV28 and TRBJ1-3; D is unresolved. From germline, CDR1 is MDHEN and CDR2 SYDVKM. Trimming took off 2 bases at V and 0 bases at J, with 11 bases between the two ends. CDR3 length: 16 amino acids.

This sequence joins TRBV9 and TRBJ2-3, with D possibly matching TRBD2 (6 bases). Trimming left V 0 bases short and J 10 bases short, with 9 bases between. CDR1 is SGDLS and CDR2 is YYNGEE in the germline V gene. CDR3 length equals 12 residues. Here the CDR3 reads CASSVVGEAQYF. The CDR3 DNA reads TGTGCCAGCAGCGTAGTGGGGGAGGCGCAGTATTTT.

V usage is TRBV18 and J usage is TRBJ1-1, with TRBD1 matching over 9 bases. Germline CDR1 and CDR2: KGHSH and LQKENI. This CDR3 comprises 14 residues. J was trimmed by 1 base and V by 6 bases; bases with no gene match: 3. CDR3 region: CASSSDRGNTEAFF. The CDR3 coding sequence is TGTGCCAGCTCTTCGGACAGGGGGAACACTGAAGCTTTCTTT.